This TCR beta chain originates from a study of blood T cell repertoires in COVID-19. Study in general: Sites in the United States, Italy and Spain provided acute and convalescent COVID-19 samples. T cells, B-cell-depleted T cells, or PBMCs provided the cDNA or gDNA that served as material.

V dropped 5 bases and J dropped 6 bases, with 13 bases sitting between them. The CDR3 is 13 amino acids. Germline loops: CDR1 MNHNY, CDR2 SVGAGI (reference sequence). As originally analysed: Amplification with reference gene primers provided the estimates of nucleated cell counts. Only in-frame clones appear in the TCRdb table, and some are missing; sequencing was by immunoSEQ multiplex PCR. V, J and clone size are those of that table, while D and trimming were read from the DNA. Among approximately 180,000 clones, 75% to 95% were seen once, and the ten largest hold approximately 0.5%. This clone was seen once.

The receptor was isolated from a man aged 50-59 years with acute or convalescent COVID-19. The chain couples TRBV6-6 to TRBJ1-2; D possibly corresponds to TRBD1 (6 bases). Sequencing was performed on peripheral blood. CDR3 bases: TGTGCCAGCAGTAAACAGGGAGGGGATGGCTACACCTTC. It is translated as CASSKQGGDGYTF.